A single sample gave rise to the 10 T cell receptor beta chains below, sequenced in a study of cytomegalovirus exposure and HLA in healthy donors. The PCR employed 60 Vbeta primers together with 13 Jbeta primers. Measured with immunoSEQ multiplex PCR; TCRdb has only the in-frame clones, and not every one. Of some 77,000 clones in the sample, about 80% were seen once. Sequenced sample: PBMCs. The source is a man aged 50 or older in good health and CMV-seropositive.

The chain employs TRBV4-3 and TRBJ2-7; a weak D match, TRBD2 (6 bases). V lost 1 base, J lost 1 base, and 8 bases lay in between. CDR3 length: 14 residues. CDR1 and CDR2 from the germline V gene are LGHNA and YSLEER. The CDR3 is CASSQGGASYEQYF. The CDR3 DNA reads TGCGCCAGCAGCCAAGGCGGGGCTTCCTACGAGCAGTACTTC.

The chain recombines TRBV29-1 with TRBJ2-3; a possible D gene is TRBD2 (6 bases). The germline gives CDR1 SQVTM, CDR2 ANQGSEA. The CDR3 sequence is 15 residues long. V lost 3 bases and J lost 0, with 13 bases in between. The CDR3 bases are TGCAGCGTTGACGACTCCGGGACTAGCACAGATACGCAGTATTTT. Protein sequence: CSVDDSGTSTDTQYF.

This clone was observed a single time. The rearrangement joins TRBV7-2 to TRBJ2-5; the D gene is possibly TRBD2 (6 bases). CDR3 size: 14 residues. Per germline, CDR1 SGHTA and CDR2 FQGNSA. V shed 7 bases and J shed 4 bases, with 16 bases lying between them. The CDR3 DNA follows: TGTGCCAGCAAAACCTCGGGACTGTCAGAGACCCAGTACTTC. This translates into CASKTSGLSETQYF.

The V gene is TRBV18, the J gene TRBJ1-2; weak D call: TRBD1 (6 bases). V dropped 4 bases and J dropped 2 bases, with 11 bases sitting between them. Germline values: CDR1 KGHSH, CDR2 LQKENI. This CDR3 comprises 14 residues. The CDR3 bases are TGTGCCAGCTCACGCAACGGACAGAACTATGGCTACACCTTC. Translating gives CASSRNGQNYGYTF.

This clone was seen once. CDR3 nucleotides: TGTGCCAGCAGTCCAGACCGCCGTTGGACAGGGGCTAATGAAAAACTGTTTTTT. Encoded protein: CASSPDRRWTGANEKLFF. The chain couples TRBV27 to TRBJ1-4; 9 bases fit TRBD1. This CDR3 region has 18 residues. CDR1 MNHEY and CDR2 SMNVEV come from the germline V gene (reference sequence). The V and J ends lost 5 bases and 3 bases, in that order; junction bases with no gene match: 13. Variable domain in full (rest from reference TRBV27 and TRBJ1-4): EAQVTQNPRYLITVTGKKLTVTCSQNMNHEYMSWYRQDPGLGLRQIYYSMNVEVTDKGDVPEGYKVSRKEKRNFPLILESPSPNQTSLYFCASSPDRRWTGANEKLFFGSGTQLSVL.

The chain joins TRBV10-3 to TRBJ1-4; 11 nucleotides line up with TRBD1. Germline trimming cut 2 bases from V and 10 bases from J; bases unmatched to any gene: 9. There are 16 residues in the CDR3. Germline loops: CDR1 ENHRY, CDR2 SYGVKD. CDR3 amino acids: CAISEARTGGGGKLFF. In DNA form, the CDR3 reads TGTGCCATCAGTGAGGCCCGGACAGGGGGCGGTGGAAAACTGTTTTTT.

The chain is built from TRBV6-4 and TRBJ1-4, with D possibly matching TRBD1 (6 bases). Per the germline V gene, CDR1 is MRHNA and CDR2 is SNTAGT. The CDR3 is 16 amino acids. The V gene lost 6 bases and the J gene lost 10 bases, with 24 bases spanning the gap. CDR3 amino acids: CASRATTGQGWGKLFF. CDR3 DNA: TGTGCCAGCAGAGCAACGACGGGACAAGGGTGGGGAAAACTGTTTTTT.

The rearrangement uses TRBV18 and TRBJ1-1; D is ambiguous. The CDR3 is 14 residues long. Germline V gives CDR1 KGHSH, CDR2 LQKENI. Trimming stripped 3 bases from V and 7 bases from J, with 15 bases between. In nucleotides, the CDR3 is TGTGCCAGCTCACCCCGGGATCCGGCAGTTGAAGCTTTCTTT. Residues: CASSPRDPAVEAFF.

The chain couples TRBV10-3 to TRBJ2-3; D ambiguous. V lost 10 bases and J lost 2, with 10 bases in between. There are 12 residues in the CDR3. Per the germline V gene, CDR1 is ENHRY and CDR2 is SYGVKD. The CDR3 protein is CATLQDTDTQYF. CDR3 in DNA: TGTGCCACCTTACAAGACACAGATACGCAGTATTTT.

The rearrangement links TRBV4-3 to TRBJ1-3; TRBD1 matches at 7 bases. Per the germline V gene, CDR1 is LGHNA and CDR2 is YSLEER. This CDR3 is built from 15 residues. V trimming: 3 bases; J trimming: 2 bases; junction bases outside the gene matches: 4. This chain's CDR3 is CASSQAQGTGNTIYF. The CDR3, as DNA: TGCGCCAGCAGCCAGGCACAGGGGACTGGAAACACCATATATTTT.